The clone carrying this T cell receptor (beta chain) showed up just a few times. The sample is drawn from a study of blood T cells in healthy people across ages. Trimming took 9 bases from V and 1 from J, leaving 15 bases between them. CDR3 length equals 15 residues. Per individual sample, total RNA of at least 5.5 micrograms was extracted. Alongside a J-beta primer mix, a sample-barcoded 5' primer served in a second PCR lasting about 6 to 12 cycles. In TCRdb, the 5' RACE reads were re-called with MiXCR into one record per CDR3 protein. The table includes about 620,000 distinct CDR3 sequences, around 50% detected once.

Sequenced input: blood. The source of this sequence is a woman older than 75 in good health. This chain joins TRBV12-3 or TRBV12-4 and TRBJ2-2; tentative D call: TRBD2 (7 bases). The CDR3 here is CASTGGGENTGELFF. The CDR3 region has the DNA TGTGCCAGTACTGGGGGGGGCGAGAACACCGGGGAGCTGTTTTTT.